These 25 T cell receptor beta chains originate from one sample sequenced in a study of shared clonotypes between healthy human individuals (dated by TCRdb to 2020 to 2022). Library method: the immunoSEQ multiplex PCR assay. TCRdb holds this immuneACCESS table with in-frame rearrangements only. Some clones are missing; in checked studies, unresolved V genes explain under half, and the rest has no known cause. This sample lists 550,000 to 600,000 clones; about 80% were detected once. The ten largest clones capture around 12% of the sample. The material sequenced was PBMCs. The origin of the receptors is a woman aged 40 to 50 in good health. Some clones in this sample may be carry-over from other donors' samples.

The gene calls are TRBV5-1 and TRBJ2-1, with no clear D. V was cut by 0 bases and J by 7 bases, with 17 bases left in between. The CDR3 spans 16 residues. Germline CDR1 and CDR2: SGHRS and YFSETQ. CDR3 residues: CASSLEGHATVNEQFF. CDR3 bases: TGCGCCAGCAGCTTGGAGGGCCACGCGACCGTGAATGAGCAGTTCTTC.

V gene TRBV6-1 combines with J gene TRBJ2-7; D may be TRBD1 (5 bases). With 10 bases removed from V and 3 bases from J, the gap between germline ends came to 19 bases. The germline CDR1 and CDR2 sequences are MNHNS and SASEGT. This CDR3 comprises 14 residues. The CDR3 DNA follows: TGTGCCACCAAAGACCGTAATACAGGCTACGAGCAGTACTTC. Translating gives CATKDRNTGYEQYF.

This clone was counted only a few times. The chain is built from TRBV27 and TRBJ1-5, with TRBD1 matching over 9 bases. This CDR3 contains 15 residues. V was pared by 5 bases and J by 5 bases, with 7 bases of the junction left unmatched. Germline-derived CDR1 and CDR2 are MNHEY and SMNVEV (reference sequence). As DNA, the CDR3 is TGTGCCAGCAGTCGGGGACAGGGACAGCATCAGCCCCAGCATTTT. Its protein product is CASSRGQGQHQPQHF.

The chain uses TRBV30 and TRBJ1-4; unclear D gene. Deletions cut 1 base from V and 8 bases from J, with 23 bases between. This CDR3 is 17 amino acids long. Per germline, CDR1 GTSNPN and CDR2 SVGIG (reference sequence). Here the CDR3 DNA reads TGTGCCTGGAGTGCTACCCAAGCAAATACTCGGCGGGAAAAACTGTTTTTT. This encodes CAWSATQANTRREKLFF.

V usage is TRBV7-8 and J usage is TRBJ2-5; tentatively, D is TRBD1 (6 bases). The ends were cut back, 2 bases at V and 5 bases at J, with 12 bases in the middle. Per germline, CDR1 SGHVS and CDR2 FQNEAQ. The CDR3 contains 14 residues. The CDR3 DNA follows: TGTGCCAGCAGCTTAAAAGCAGGGGCCGAGACCCAGTACTTC. As protein: CASSLKAGAETQYF.

V and J are TRBV7-9 and TRBJ1-2; D is possibly TRBD1 (6 bases). The CDR3 contains 16 residues. Trimming cost V 2 bases and J 2 bases, with 15 bases left between them. Germline CDR1 SEHNR, CDR2 FQNEAQ (reference sequence). DNA of the CDR3: TGTGCCAGCAGCTTAAGGGGGACCGCACTAAACTATGGCTACACCTTC. Residues: CASSLRGTALNYGYTF.

The chain recombines TRBV27 with TRBJ1-1, with D perhaps TRBD1 (6 bases). Germline-derived CDR1 and CDR2 are MNHEY and SMNVEV (reference sequence). CDR3 size: 15 residues. Trimming shortened V by 2 bases and J by 3 bases, and 13 bases separated the two germline ends. In nucleotides, the CDR3 is TGTGCCAGCAGTTTAATGGCAGGGGCCCACACTGAAGCTTTCTTT. It encodes CASSLMAGAHTEAFF.

V gene TRBV11-2 combines with J gene TRBJ2-1, with TRBD2 matching 11 bases. Germline V CDR1 and CDR2: SGHAT, FQNNGV. CDR3 length equals 18 residues. V dropped 7 bases and J dropped 1; count of bases not matched to a gene: 12. The DNA for the CDR3 is TGTGCCAGCACCCTAGACGTCCTAGCGGGAGGATCCTACAATGAGCAGTTCTTC. It specifies CASTLDVLAGGSYNEQFF.

Turning to this clone: Possible read error: a much larger clone is one base away. In the same sample, other DNA sequences code for this CDR3. The chain uses TRBV7-7 and TRBJ2-2, with 9 bases identical to TRBD2. The junction had 9 bases not matched to a gene; V was cut back by 5 bases and J by 8 bases. This CDR3 region has 15 residues. Germline V gene sequence: CDR1 SSHAT, CDR2 FNYEAQ (reference sequence). In DNA, the CDR3 is TGTGCCAGCAGCCCGGGACTAGCAGGAGTGGGGGAGCTGTTTTTT. Translation: CASSPGLAGVGELFF. Looking up the rest from reference TRBV7-7 and TRBJ2-2 gives the full variable domain: GAGVSQSPRYKVTKRGQDVTLRCDPISSHATLYWYQQALGQGPEFLTYFNYEAQPDKSGLPSDRFSAERPEGSISTLTIQRTEQRDSAMYRCASSPGLAGVGELFFGEGSRLTVL.

The table lists this clone with a few counts. The gene calls are TRBV11-3 and TRBJ2-1; 10 bases line up with TRBD1. Germline loops: CDR1 SGHNT, CDR2 YENEEA. V lost 3 bases, J lost 8 bases, and 7 bases stayed unmatched. The CDR3 is 15 amino acids. The CDR3, as DNA: TGTGCCAGCAGCTTTGGGACAGGGGATCAGCATGAGCAGTTCTTC. Translated: CASSFGTGDQHEQFF.

J is TRBJ1-4 and V is TRBV2, with D unclear. The CDR3 length is 14 residues. Trimming took 10 bases from V and 4 from J, leaving 16 bases between them. In germline, CDR1 is SNHLY, CDR2 FYNNEI. CDR3 in amino acids: CAIRRTDHNEKLFF. CDR3 DNA sequence: TGTGCCATACGACGGACGGACCATAATGAAAAACTGTTTTTT.

Worth noting for this clone: This probably arose from a read error, given a far larger clone one base away. This likely comes from a read error, as the CDR3 has no conserved phenylalanine or tryptophan at its end. The V and J genes are TRBV6-5 and TRBJ2-7, with 10 positions matching TRBD2. With V trimmed by 2 bases and J by 0 bases, 4 bases remained unmatched. The CDR3 extends over 16 amino acids. Germline V lookup: CDR1 MNHEY, CDR2 SVGAGI. The CDR3 region has the DNA TGTGCCAGCAGTTACACGGCTAGCGGGAGCTCCTACGAGCAGTACTCC. This sequence encodes CASSYTASGSSYEQYS.

With respect to this clone: A single base separates this from a much larger clone, so it may be a read error. The CDR3 is CASSVEGYNEQFF. The CDR3 DNA reads as TGTGCCAGCAGCGTAGAGGGGTACAATGAGCAGTTCTTC. V and J are TRBV9 and TRBJ2-1, with D possibly TRBD1 on 5 matching bases. The length of the CDR3 is 13 residues. Germline V gene data show CDR1 as SGDLS and CDR2 as YYNGEE. The V end lost 0 bases, the J end lost 4 bases, and 5 bases lay between the germline ends. The full variable domain, its missing parts supplied by reference TRBV9 and TRBJ2-1, is DSGVTQTPKHLITATGQRVTLRCSPRSGDLSVYWYQQSLDQGLQFLIQYYNGEERAKGNILERFSAQQFPDLHSELNLSSLELGDSALYFCASSVEGYNEQFFGPGTRLTVL.

This sequence joins TRBV28 and TRBJ2-7; the D gene is possibly TRBD1 (6 bases). V was pared by 4 bases and J by 3 bases, with 10 bases between. CDR3 length equals 13 residues. Germline V gene lookup returns CDR1 MDHEN and CDR2 SYDVKM. CDR3 sequence: CASSSDRIYEQYF. CDR3 sequence (DNA): TGTGCCAGCAGTTCCGACAGGATCTACGAGCAGTACTTC. Combining the CDR3 with reference TRBV28 and TRBJ2-7 gives the whole variable domain DVKVTQSSRYLVKRTGEKVFLECVQDMDHENMFWYRQDPGLGLRLIYFSYDVKMKEKGDIPEGYSVSREKKERFSLILESASTNQTSMYLCASSSDRIYEQYFGPGTRLTVT.

This chain connects TRBV9 to TRBJ1-1; 10 bases match TRBD1. V gave up 4 bases and J gave up 0 bases; unmatched junction bases: 9. Germline V gene sequence: CDR1 SGDLS, CDR2 YYNGEE. The CDR3 loop spans 17 amino acids. CDR3 loop: CASSPRTGGLMNTEAFF. The DNA of the CDR3 is TGTGCCAGCAGCCCCCGGACAGGGGGACTCATGAACACTGAAGCTTTCTTT.

There are many counts of this clone. The chain combines TRBV4-2 with TRBJ2-7, with D possibly TRBD1 on 6 matching bases. CDR1 and CDR2 (germline): LGHNA, YNFKEQ. Trimming shortened V by 5 bases and J by 3 bases, and 8 bases separated the two germline ends. This CDR3 has 12 residues. CDR3 region: CASSSTGYEQYF. The CDR3, as DNA: TGTGCCAGCAGCTCGACAGGCTACGAGCAGTACTTC.

The genes are TRBV6-6 and TRBJ2-7, with 10 bases identical to TRBD1. Germline V lookup: CDR1 MNHNY, CDR2 SVGAGI (reference sequence). CDR3 length equals 14 residues. After removal of 8 bases from V and 5 bases from J, the junction contained 9 bases not matched to a gene. The CDR3 coding sequence is TGTGCCAGCGGACACGGGACAGGGGCCCACGAGCAGTACTTC. It encodes CASGHGTGAHEQYF.

The chain uses TRBV5-1 and TRBJ2-7; TRBD2 agrees at 15 bases. This CDR3 has 17 amino acids. Germline CDR1 and CDR2: SGHRS and YFSETQ. J gave up 3 bases and V 4 bases, and 8 bases lay outside the gene matches. CDR3 sequence: CASSPPGLAGGDYEQYF. As DNA, the CDR3 is TGCGCCAGCAGCCCTCCGGGACTAGCGGGAGGCGACTACGAGCAGTACTTC.

For this clone: The same CDR3 also results from other DNA sequences found in this sample. The V and J genes are TRBV27 and TRBJ1-5; a weak D match, TRBD1 (5 bases). With 2 bases removed from V and 2 bases from J, the gap between germline ends came to 10 bases. CDR3 length: 15 amino acids. The germline gives CDR1 MNHEY, CDR2 SMNVEV (reference sequence). CDR3 in amino acids: CASSLTGLGNQPQHF. The DNA for the CDR3 is TGTGCCAGCAGTTTAACGGGGCTCGGCAATCAGCCCCAGCATTTT.

The chain carries TRBV27 and TRBJ2-6; D gene unclear. CDR1 is MNHEY, CDR2 SMNVEV, per germline (reference sequence). V lost 2 bases to trimming and J lost 2 bases, with 1 base between them. This CDR3 is 13 amino acids long. The CDR3 bases are TGTGCCAGCAGTTTAACTGGGGCCAACGTCCTGACTTTC. Protein product: CASSLTGANVLTF.

The chain recombines TRBV2 with TRBJ2-7; D may be TRBD1 or TRBD2 (5 bases each). The CDR3 has 13 residues. The germline gives CDR1 SNHLY, CDR2 FYNNEI. V gave up 0 bases and J gave up 4 bases, with 7 bases separating them. This chain's CDR3 is CASSEAGPYEQYF. In nucleotides, the CDR3 is TGTGCCAGCAGTGAAGCGGGACCGTACGAGCAGTACTTC.

V usage is TRBV6-4 and J usage is TRBJ2-3, with D maybe TRBD2 (6 bases). Trimming stripped 2 bases from V and 6 bases from J, with 15 bases between. The CDR3 is 15 residues long. Germline CDR1 is MRHNA and CDR2 is SNTAGT. CDR3 residues: CASSDLSGDADTQYF. CDR3 nucleotides: TGTGCCAGCAGTGACCTTAGCGGAGATGCGGATACGCAGTATTTT.

As for this clone: Only one base separates this from a far larger clonotype, so it likely reflects a read error. Without the conserved terminal phenylalanine or tryptophan, this CDR3 likely stems from a read error. In nucleotides, the CDR3 is TGTGCCAGCAGTATTCCGACGGCTCAGCCCCAGCATTCT. Residues: CASSIPTAQPQHS. This chain links TRBV28 with TRBJ1-5; unclear D gene. Trimming removed 5 bases from V and 6 bases from J, with 11 bases in between. There are 13 residues in the CDR3. Germline V lookup: CDR1 MDHEN, CDR2 SYDVKM.

Of note for this clone: A single base is all that separates this from a far larger clone, so a read error is likely. For the CDR3, the DNA is TGTGCCAGTAGTTGGGACCAAACTTCCTACGAGCAGTACTTC. Translation gives CASSWDQTSYEQYF. The rearrangement uses TRBV19 and TRBJ2-7; D may be TRBD1 or TRBD2 (5 bases each). V was trimmed by 5 bases and J by 1 base, leaving 12 bases between them. Germline V gene sequence: CDR1 LNHDA, CDR2 SQIVND (reference sequence). The CDR3 runs to 14 residues.

This sequence joins TRBV28 and TRBJ2-7, with 9 positions matching TRBD1. V lost 9 bases, J lost 1 base, and 7 bases stayed unmatched. This CDR3 contains 14 residues. Germline values: CDR1 MDHEN, CDR2 SYDVKM. This chain's CDR3 is CASLGTGISYEQYF. The CDR3 coding sequence is TGTGCCAGTCTCGGGACAGGGATTTCCTACGAGCAGTACTTC.